This is a list of T cell receptor beta chains from one sample in a study of T-cell reconstitution after alpha-beta-depleted transplantation in children. Each CDR3 protein is one row after TCRdb ran MiXCR on the PCR reads. Of roughly 300,000 distinct CDR3 sequences listed, around a tenth were seen once; the top ten hold about 20%. Source: peripheral blood, taken 180 days after TCRalphabeta/CD19-depleted stem cell transplant. These receptors were collected from a male patient aged 2-15 years who had a stem cell transplant for chronic granulomatous disease, so the T cells may come from the graft donor. Both conserved end residues are trimmed from each CDR3.

v_call cdr3_length cdr3_aa
TRBV6-1 12 ASSEAGQAPFYT
TRBV5-5 11 ASSRAGEETQY
TRBV20-1 12 SALGLAGAYEQY
TRBV7-8 17 ASSSRRTSGGPISDTQY
TRBV19 11 ASSPYRDTEAF
TRBV11-2 16 ASSDTGTPPLPNTEAF
TRBV13 15 ASTTLGSGEMIYGYT
TRBV27 14 ASSFLTAPAQGGQF
TRBV12-3/TRBV12-4 14 ASSFQSGGSSYEQY
TRBV4-1 14 ASSPYSGSDAGELF
TRBV20-1 11 SARPGRAQPQH
TRBV15 12 ATSRQGNTGELF
TRBV23-1 12 ASSPRGHQETQY
TRBV15 10 ATSRDRDGYT
TRBV5-5 12 ASSRRTLQETQY
TRBV12-3/TRBV12-4 10 ASSLMEETQY
TRBV5-1 15 ASSSLRGGSFTGELF
TRBV20-1 14 SARRQESSYNSPLH
TRBV5-6 17 ASSSGLVLLSSGANVLT
TRBV29-1 10 SASGTPYEQY
TRBV7-8 14 ASRPAGRANTGELF
TRBV15 12 ATSRDRSTGELF
TRBV5-1 13 ASSLVTSNRGEQY
TRBV20-1 14 SASLRGLANTGELF
TRBV7-9 14 ASSLGGGHQSYEQY
TRBV29-1 11 SVQNSDNQPQH
TRBV28 13 ASSFRGQVYNEQF
TRBV7-6 12 ASSLKGGGYEQY
TRBV27 12 ASTLGRRSDTQY
TRBV5-1 13 ASSLFRQGASEQF
TRBV7-9 9 ASSIKETQY
TRBV29-1 10 SVVKGAETQY
TRBV2 9 ASSPQGGQY
TRBV6-5 12 ASSYGGGFWEQY
TRBV5-1 17 ASSLDRGLAGGPPQTQY
TRBV9 14 ASSALRAGSYNEQF
TRBV5-5 13 ASSLGQGIGYEQY
TRBV7-6 15 ASRGLAGVHNTGELF
TRBV29-1 13 SVDEGADGLYEQY
TRBV7-2 12 ASEGAPGANVLT
TRBV5-5 11 ASSTGRNYGYT
TRBV7-2 11 ASSLGEYNEQF
TRBV9 13 ASSASGTSVETQY
TRBV7-9 12 ASSLGVRGTEAF
TRBV20-1 8 SARAGGKY
TRBV6-2/TRBV6-3 14 ASRSMGGAFYNEQF
TRBV9 15 ASSVAPGTGGDYGYT
TRBV6-5 13 ASSYSRFSNQPQH
TRBV19 11 ASSRQESYGYT
TRBV12-3/TRBV12-4 13 ASSAGDRGHQPQH
TRBV10-3 12 AISERSGVNEQF
TRBV20-1 11 SAERSIAHEQY
TRBV20-1 14 SARGLAGAQTGELF
TRBV20-1 11 SEAGEIYNEQF
TRBV2 10 ASNSRGRWQF
TRBV6-5 13 ASSYYGGTDYEQY
TRBV12-3/TRBV12-4 11 ASSLGLITEAF
TRBV12-3/TRBV12-4 15 ASSLAASGGDWETQY
TRBV5-1 15 ASSAFDQGWSTGELF